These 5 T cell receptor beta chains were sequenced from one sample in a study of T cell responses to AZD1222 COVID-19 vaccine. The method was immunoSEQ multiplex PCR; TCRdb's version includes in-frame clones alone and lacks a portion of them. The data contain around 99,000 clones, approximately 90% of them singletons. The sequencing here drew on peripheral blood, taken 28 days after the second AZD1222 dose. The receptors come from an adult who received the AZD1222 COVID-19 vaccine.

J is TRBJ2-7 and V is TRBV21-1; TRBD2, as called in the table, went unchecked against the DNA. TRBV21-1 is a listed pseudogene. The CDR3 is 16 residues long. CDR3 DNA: TGTGCCAGCAGCACTAAAGGACTAGCGGGGACCTACGAGCAGTACTTC. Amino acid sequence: CASSTKGLAGTYEQYF.

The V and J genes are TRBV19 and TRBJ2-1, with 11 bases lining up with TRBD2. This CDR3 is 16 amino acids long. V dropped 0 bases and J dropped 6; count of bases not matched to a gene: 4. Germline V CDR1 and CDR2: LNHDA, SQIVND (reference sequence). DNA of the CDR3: TGTGCCAGTAGTATAGATCGACTAGCGGGACTCAATGAGCAGTTCTTC. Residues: CASSIDRLAGLNEQFF.

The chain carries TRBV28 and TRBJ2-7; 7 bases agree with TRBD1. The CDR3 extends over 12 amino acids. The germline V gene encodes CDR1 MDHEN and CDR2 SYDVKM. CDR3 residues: CASWTGLREQYF. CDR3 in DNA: TGTGCTTCCTGGACAGGATTAAGGGAGCAGTACTTC. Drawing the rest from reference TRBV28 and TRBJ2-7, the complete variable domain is DVKVTQSSRYLVKRTGEKVFLECVQDMDHENMFWYRQDPGLGLRLIYFSYDVKMKEKGDIPEGYSVSREKKERFSLILESASTNQTSMYLCASWTGLREQYFGPGTRLTVT.

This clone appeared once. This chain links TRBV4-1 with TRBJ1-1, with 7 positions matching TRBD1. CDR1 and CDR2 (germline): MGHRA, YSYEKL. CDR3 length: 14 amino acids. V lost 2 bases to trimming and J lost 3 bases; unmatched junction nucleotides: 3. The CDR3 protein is CASSQRGLDTEAFF. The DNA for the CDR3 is TGCGCCAGCAGCCAAAGGGGGCTGGACACTGAAGCTTTCTTT.

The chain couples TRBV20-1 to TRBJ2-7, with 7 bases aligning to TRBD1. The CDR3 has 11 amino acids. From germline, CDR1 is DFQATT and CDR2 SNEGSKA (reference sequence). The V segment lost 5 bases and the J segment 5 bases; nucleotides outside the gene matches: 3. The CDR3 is CSALDRNEQYF. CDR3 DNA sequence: TGCAGTGCTCTGGACAGGAACGAGCAGTACTTC.